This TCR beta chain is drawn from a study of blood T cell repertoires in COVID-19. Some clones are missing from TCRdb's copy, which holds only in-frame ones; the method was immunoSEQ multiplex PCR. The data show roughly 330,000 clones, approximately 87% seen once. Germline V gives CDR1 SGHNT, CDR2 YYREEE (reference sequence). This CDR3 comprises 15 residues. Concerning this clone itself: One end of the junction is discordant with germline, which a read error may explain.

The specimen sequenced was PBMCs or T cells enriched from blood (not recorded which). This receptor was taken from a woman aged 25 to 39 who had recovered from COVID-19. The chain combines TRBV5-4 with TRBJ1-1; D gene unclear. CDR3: CASSFSTALNSEAFF. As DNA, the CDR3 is TGTGCCAGCAGCTTTTCAACAGCTCTAAACAGTGAAGCTTTCTTT.